What follows are 25 T cell receptor beta chains derived from one specimen sequenced in a study of T cells in Graves' hyperthyroidism and ophthalmopathy. TCR beta CDR3 regions were amplified from RNA. Initially, a first-round RT-PCR of the TCR CDR3 employed the HTBI primer set. MiXCR, applied by TCRdb to the multiplex PCR reads, yields one record per CDR3 protein. Of fewer than 350,000 distinct CDR3 sequences in the sample, over 12% were seen once. Specimen: blood. The origin of the receptors is a woman in her fifties or sixties with Graves' hyperthyroidism that later progressed to Graves' ophthalmopathy.

The chain uses TRBV18 and TRBJ2-7; 13 nucleotides line up with TRBD2. The CDR3 totals 15 residues. V was clipped by 4 bases and J by 6 bases; unmatched bases: 6. Germline CDR1 KGHSH, CDR2 LQKENI. The CDR3 sequence: CASSRPGLAGPEQYF. In DNA form, the CDR3 reads TGTGCCAGCTCACGGCCGGGACTAGCGGGACCCGAGCAGTACTTC.

V and J are TRBV2 and TRBJ2-2; D gene uncertain. V was trimmed by 0 bases and J by 5 bases, leaving 10 bases between them. Germline lookup yields CDR1 SNHLY and CDR2 FYNNEI. The CDR3 runs to 15 residues. The CDR3 protein is CASSEARQATGELFF. The CDR3 nucleotides read TGTGCCAGCAGTGAAGCCAGGCAAGCGACCGGGGAGCTGTTTTTT.

The genes are TRBV7-9 and TRBJ2-3; 14 bases agree with TRBD2. The CDR3 runs 15 residues. From germline, CDR1 is SEHNR and CDR2 FQNEAQ (reference sequence). V lost 4 bases, J lost 12 bases, and 9 bases stayed unmatched. CDR3 sequence: CASSSPGTSGRPQYF. The CDR3 nucleotides are TGTGCCAGCAGCTCCCCCGGGACTAGCGGGAGACCCCAGTATTTT.

This clonotype was detected ten times or more. The chain has TRBV5-1 and TRBJ1-1; the D is unclear. V lost 4 bases, J lost 5 bases, and 21 bases lay in between. The CDR3 has 16 residues. Germline V gene sequence: CDR1 SGHRS, CDR2 YFSETQ. CDR3 nucleotides: TGCGCCAGCAGCCCGGCATCGGGGAGCCGGGAAACTGAAGCTTTCTTT. Translating gives CASSPASGSRETEAFF.

At least ten counts were recorded for this clonotype. Written as DNA, the CDR3 is TGTGCCAGCAGCCAGGACTGGACAGGGGAGGTGGAGCAGTACTTC. This gives the protein CASSQDWTGEVEQYF. The gene calls are TRBV3-1 and TRBJ2-7, with 9 bases that match TRBD1. Germline values: CDR1 LGHDT, CDR2 YNNKEL (reference sequence). This CDR3 contains 15 residues. V trimming: 3 bases; J trimming: 7 bases; junction bases outside the gene matches: 10.

This clonotype was recorded many times. CDR3 sequence: CASSYGGGTEAFF. The CDR3 DNA is TGTGCCAGCAGTTACGGGGGCGGCACTGAAGCTTTCTTT. This rearrangement joins TRBV6-6 to TRBJ1-1, with D perhaps matching TRBD1 (6 bases). Between the trimmed V and J ends, which lost 2 bases and 4 bases, there was a span of 8 bases. Germline lookup yields CDR1 MNHNY and CDR2 SVGAGI (reference sequence). The CDR3 covers 13 residues.

Concerning this clonotype: This may be a read error, as it is one base from a much larger clone. The V and J genes are TRBV27 and TRBJ2-5, with 15 bases that match TRBD2. Germline V gene lookup returns CDR1 MNHEY and CDR2 SMNVEV (reference sequence). The CDR3 has 17 amino acids. The junction had 13 bases not matched to a gene; V was cut back by 10 bases and J by 4 bases. CDR3 residues: CAKLAGLAGGKTETQYF. CDR3 nucleotide sequence: TGTGCCAAACTTGCGGGACTAGCGGGAGGCAAGACAGAGACCCAGTACTTC.

There are many counts of this clonotype. The chain employs TRBV7-9 and TRBJ1-1, with TRBD1 matching over 7 bases. Germline loops: CDR1 SEHNR, CDR2 FQNEAQ (reference sequence). The V gene end was trimmed by 2 bases and the J gene end by 0 bases; junction bases not matched to a gene: 3. The CDR3 runs 15 residues. DNA for the CDR3: TGTGCCAGCAGCTTATTTGGGACAGTGAACACTGAAGCTTTCTTT. Protein: CASSLFGTVNTEAFF.

This clonotype was detected many times. The chain couples TRBV3-1 to TRBJ2-2; TRBD1 is a possible D gene (6 bases). The germline V and J ends were trimmed by 7 bases and 3 bases, with 9 bases remaining between them. The CDR3 sequence is 13 residues long. Germline values: CDR1 LGHDT, CDR2 YNNKEL (reference sequence). The CDR3 loop reads CASKDSYTGELFF. In DNA form, the CDR3 reads TGTGCCAGCAAGGACAGTTACACCGGGGAGCTGTTTTTT.

This clonotype has at least ten counts. The chain carries TRBV28 and TRBJ1-2, with D perhaps TRBD1 (5 bases). CDR1 is MDHEN, CDR2 SYDVKM, per germline. The CDR3 contains 12 residues. V lost 2 bases and J lost 6, with 7 bases in between. The CDR3 loop reads CASSLQGDGYTF. The CDR3 DNA is TGTGCCAGCAGTTTACAGGGTGATGGCTACACCTTC.

This clonotype was observed a handful of times. The V call is TRBV6-1, the J call TRBJ1-1; no clear D. Germline V gene lookup returns CDR1 MNHNS and CDR2 SASEGT. The CDR3 runs 14 residues. V was shortened by 3 bases and J by 0 bases, with 8 bases between the two germline ends. The CDR3 DNA reads as TGTGCCAGCAGTGAGGCTTGGTTGAACACTGAAGCTTTCTTT. It specifies CASSEAWLNTEAFF.

This clonotype has a handful of counts. The V and J genes are TRBV12-3 or TRBV12-4 and TRBJ1-2, with 7 positions matching TRBD1. There are 14 residues in the CDR3. The V segment lost 0 bases and the J segment 6 bases; nucleotides outside the gene matches: 4. The CDR3 coding sequence is TGTGCCAGCAGTTTAGCCAGGGGGAAGGATGGCTACACCTTC. This encodes CASSLARGKDGYTF.

This clonotype was detected only a few times. The chain employs TRBV20-1 and TRBJ1-5, with D possibly matching TRBD1 (5 bases). This CDR3 contains 14 residues. V dropped 0 bases and J dropped 4 bases, with 10 bases sitting between them. In germline, CDR1 is DFQATT, CDR2 SNEGSKA (reference sequence). The CDR3 spells CSARDREGNQPQHF. CDR3 coding DNA: TGCAGTGCTAGAGATCGGGAGGGGAATCAGCCCCAGCATTTT.

This rearrangement joins TRBV9 to TRBJ1-2, with a possible D match to TRBD1 (6 bases). CDR1 is SGDLS, CDR2 YYNGEE, per germline. Trimming left V 4 bases short and J 1 base short, with 14 bases between. The CDR3 sequence is 15 residues long. The CDR3 region has the DNA TGTGCCAGCAGCCCGGCGGGGGCCCTTAACTATGGCTACACCTTC. Its protein product is CASSPAGALNYGYTF.

This clonotype was recorded many times. V is TRBV4-1 and J is TRBJ2-5, with 8 positions matching TRBD1. Germline-derived CDR1 and CDR2 are MGHRA and YSYEKL. V lost 3 bases and J lost 3; bases outside the gene matches: 6. The CDR3 consists of 15 residues. CDR3 DNA: TGCGCCAGCAGCCAGGACAGGGACCCAAAAGAGACCCAGTACTTC. The encoded protein is CASSQDRDPKETQYF.

Note on this clonotype: A much larger clone sits a single nucleotide away, making a read error possible. This chain links TRBV25-1 with TRBJ1-2; D is ambiguous. V gave up 5 bases and J gave up 9 bases, with 16 bases separating them. CDR3 length equals 13 residues. Germline V lookup: CDR1 MGHDK, CDR2 SYGVNS. The CDR3 region is CASSKSGGLRYTF. The CDR3, as DNA: TGTGCCAGCAGTAAATCAGGAGGTCTGCGCTACACCTTC.

This clonotype was seen repeatedly, ten times or more. The genes are TRBV3-1 and TRBJ2-1, with D hard to call. V shed 0 bases and J shed 9 bases, with 6 bases lying between them. The length of the CDR3 is 12 residues. Per the germline V gene, CDR1 is LGHDT and CDR2 is YNNKEL (reference sequence). The CDR3 DNA is TGTGCCAGCAGCCAAGACTGGGGTGAGCAGTTCTTC. It translates to CASSQDWGEQFF.

The chain carries TRBV6-5 and TRBJ1-1; possible D gene TRBD1, 5 bases. The length of the CDR3 is 13 residues. Germline values: CDR1 MNHEY, CDR2 SVGAGI. With 0 bases removed from V and 10 bases from J, the gap between germline ends came to 12 bases. CDR3 coding DNA: TGTGCCAGCAGTTACTCGGGGGGGACGGGAGCTTTCTTT. It translates to CASSYSGGTGAFF.

In its sample, this clonotype was seen many times. The V call is TRBV20-1, the J call TRBJ2-7, with TRBD2 as a possible D gene (6 bases). CDR1 is DFQATT and CDR2 is SNEGSKA in the germline V gene (reference sequence). The CDR3 runs 15 residues. Trimming left V 4 bases short and J 4 bases short, with 20 bases between. This CDR3 reads CSAKEGLTGLYEQYF. The CDR3 DNA sequence: TGCAGTGCTAAGGAGGGACTTACCGGGCTATACGAGCAGTACTTC.

Remarks on this clonotype: A read error may produce the germline difference seen at one junction end. The chain links TRBV7-7 to TRBJ2-2; D might be TRBD2 (7 bases). Looked up from germline, CDR1 is SSHAT and CDR2 is FNYEAQ (reference sequence). This CDR3 has 13 amino acids. CDR3 DNA: TGTGCTAGCAGCCCTCGGGGGGCCGGGGGGCTGTTTTTT. It is translated as CASSPRGAGGLFF.

The sample holds many counts of this clonotype. This rearrangement joins TRBV20-1 to TRBJ2-7; D is unresolved. There are 12 residues in the CDR3. Per germline, CDR1 DFQATT and CDR2 SNEGSKA (reference sequence). V lost 3 bases and J lost 7, with 13 bases in between. The CDR3 coding sequence is TGCAGTGCTAGCTCTAACCAGTGGGAGCAGTACTTC. This sequence encodes CSASSNQWEQYF.

V usage is TRBV6-4 and J usage is TRBJ2-6; TRBD1 agrees at 7 bases. J gave up 0 bases and V 0 bases, and 8 bases lay outside the gene matches. CDR3 length: 19 residues. Germline-derived CDR1 and CDR2 are MRHNA and SNTAGT. CDR3 protein: CASSDSATGSISGANVLTF. The CDR3 DNA is TGTGCCAGCAGTGACTCAGCGACAGGGTCCATCTCTGGGGCCAACGTCCTGACTTTC.

The chain carries TRBV2 and TRBJ1-1, with TRBD1 matching 8 bases. This CDR3 contains 20 residues. Trimming cost V 7 bases and J 0 bases; bases outside gene matches: 22. Germline V gene sequence: CDR1 SNHLY, CDR2 FYNNEI. CDR3 sequence (DNA): TGTGCCAGCACCAAAGCGGGACAGGCCTTACGCAGTCTCATGAACACTGAAGCTTTCTTT. This sequence encodes CASTKAGQALRSLMNTEAFF. Full variable domain (rest looked up from reference TRBV2 and TRBJ1-1): EPEVTQTPSHQVTQMGQEVILRCVPISNHLYFYWYRQILGQKVEFLVSFYNNEISEKSEIFDDQFSVERPDGSNFTLKIRSTKLEDSAMYFCASTKAGQALRSLMNTEAFFGQGTRLTVV.

This clonotype was counted a few times. The rearrangement uses TRBV27 and TRBJ1-1; 7 bases map to TRBD1. After removal of 5 bases from V and 0 bases from J, the junction contained 6 bases not matched to a gene. Germline CDR1 MNHEY, CDR2 SMNVEV (reference sequence). This CDR3 spans 15 amino acids. CDR3 nucleotides: TGTGCCAGCAGTCGAAGGACAGGCATGAACACTGAAGCTTTCTTT. Its translation: CASSRRTGMNTEAFF.

This clonotype was recorded many times. This chain links TRBV10-3 with TRBJ1-1; no clear D gene. The CDR3 sequence is 12 residues long. Trimming cost V 4 bases and J 3 bases, with 6 bases left between them. Germline CDR1 is ENHRY and CDR2 is SYGVKD. The CDR3 sequence is CAISVADTEAFF. In DNA form, the CDR3 reads TGTGCCATCAGTGTGGCGGACACTGAAGCTTTCTTT.